The rows below give T cell receptor beta chains drawn from one sample of a study of T cell changes during pregnancy in multiple sclerosis. The assay was immunoSEQ multiplex PCR, and TCRdb's table has in-frame clones only and misses some. The data contain about 53,000 clones, 90% of them singletons. The sequences come from CD8+ T cells from peripheral blood mononuclear cells, collected before pregnancy. The receptor set was obtained from a female donor with multiple sclerosis, enrolled in a pregnancy study. Both conserved end residues are part of each CDR3. The order of the fields is V gene, J gene, clone size, D gene, CDR3 DNA, CDR3 protein. D genes are given only for firm matches. Part of the rows lack a size; the others show once, few, many or a class for expanded clones.

v_gene: TRBV2
j_gene: TRBJ1-5
abundance: .
d_gene: .
CDR3nt: TGTGCCAGCAGTGGAGAAACGAGTCTGTTCAATCAGCCCCAGCATTTT
CDR3aa: CASSGETSLFNQPQHF

v_gene: TRBV7-9
j_gene: TRBJ1-1
abundance: .
d_gene: .
CDR3nt: TGTGCCAGCAGCTTGGCGGCGAACACTGAAGCTTTCTTT
CDR3aa: CASSLAANTEAFF

v_gene: TRBV27
j_gene: TRBJ2-2
abundance: .
d_gene: TRBD1
CDR3nt: TGTGCCAGCAGTTTACCCTCGACAGGGTACGGGGAGCTGTTTTTT
CDR3aa: CASSLPSTGYGELFF

v_gene: TRBV4-3
j_gene: TRBJ1-1
abundance: .
d_gene: TRBD1
CDR3nt: TGCGCCAGCAGCCAACAAGACAGGGGGCAGTGGAACACTGAAGCTTTCTTT
CDR3aa: CASSQQDRGQWNTEAFF

v_gene: TRBV11-1
j_gene: TRBJ2-7
abundance: .
d_gene: TRBD1
CDR3nt: TGTGCCAGCAGACCACTTCTCACAGGGGACCCTTACGAGCAGTACTTC
CDR3aa: CASRPLLTGDPYEQYF

v_gene: TRBV14
j_gene: TRBJ1-2
abundance: few
d_gene: .
CDR3nt: TGTGCCAGCAGCCAAGATGTGGGCCCCCCAAGCTATGGCTACACCTTC
CDR3aa: CASSQDVGPPSYGYTF

v_gene: TRBV7-6
j_gene: TRBJ2-7
abundance: .
d_gene: TRBD2
CDR3nt: TGTGCCAGCAGCCTGATAGCGGGGGAGATACCCTACGAGCAGTACTTC
CDR3aa: CASSLIAGEIPYEQYF

v_gene: TRBV11-2
j_gene: TRBJ2-7
abundance: .
d_gene: TRBD2
CDR3nt: TGTGCCAGCAGCTCACAATCGGGGGGCGAGCAGTACTTC
CDR3aa: CASSSQSGGEQYF

v_gene: TRBV9
j_gene: TRBJ2-3
abundance: .
d_gene: TRBD1
CDR3nt: TGTGCCAGCAGCTCCGGGACAGGGATTTCTGATACGCAGTATTTT
CDR3aa: CASSSGTGISDTQYF

v_gene: TRBV9
j_gene: TRBJ1-2
abundance: .
d_gene: .
CDR3nt: TGTGCCAGCAGCACTGCGGACTGGGGTGGGTATGGCTACACCTTC
CDR3aa: CASSTADWGGYGYTF

v_gene: TRBV15
j_gene: TRBJ2-7
abundance: .
d_gene: TRBD2
CDR3nt: TGTGCCACCAGTTTCGCTAGCGGGCCACCGAGCTACGAGCAGTACTTC
CDR3aa: CATSFASGPPSYEQYF

v_gene: TRBV7-9
j_gene: TRBJ2-2
abundance: .
d_gene: TRBD1
CDR3nt: TGTGCCAGCAGCTTAGCGGACAGGATGGACGGGGAGCTGTTTTTT
CDR3aa: CASSLADRMDGELFF

v_gene: TRBV6-6
j_gene: TRBJ2-7
abundance: .
d_gene: .
CDR3nt: TGTGCCAGCAGTTACTCGACAGCGACCTACGAGCAGTACTTC
CDR3aa: CASSYSTATYEQYF

v_gene: TRBV5-6
j_gene: TRBJ1-2
abundance: .
d_gene: TRBD1
CDR3nt: TGTGCCAGCAGCTGGGGGACAGGGGGCGCGTCCTATGGCTACACCTTC
CDR3aa: CASSWGTGGASYGYTF

v_gene: TRBV5-5
j_gene: TRBJ2-3
abundance: .
d_gene: .
CDR3nt: TGTGCCAGCAGCCTCACAGATACGCAGTATTTT
CDR3aa: CASSLTDTQYF

v_gene: TRBV19
j_gene: TRBJ2-1
abundance: .
d_gene: TRBD1
CDR3nt: TGTGCCAGCAAGGACAGGGACTACAATGAGCAGTTCTTC
CDR3aa: CASKDRDYNEQFF

v_gene: TRBV27
j_gene: TRBJ2-3
abundance: once
d_gene: .
CDR3nt: TGTGCCAGCATCGGGACAGATACGCAGTATTTT
CDR3aa: CASIGTDTQYF

v_gene: TRBV6-5
j_gene: TRBJ2-7
abundance: .
d_gene: TRBD1
CDR3nt: TGTGCCAGCAGTTACTCTTTCGGGACAGGGTCCAGGGAGCAGTACTTC
CDR3aa: CASSYSFGTGSREQYF